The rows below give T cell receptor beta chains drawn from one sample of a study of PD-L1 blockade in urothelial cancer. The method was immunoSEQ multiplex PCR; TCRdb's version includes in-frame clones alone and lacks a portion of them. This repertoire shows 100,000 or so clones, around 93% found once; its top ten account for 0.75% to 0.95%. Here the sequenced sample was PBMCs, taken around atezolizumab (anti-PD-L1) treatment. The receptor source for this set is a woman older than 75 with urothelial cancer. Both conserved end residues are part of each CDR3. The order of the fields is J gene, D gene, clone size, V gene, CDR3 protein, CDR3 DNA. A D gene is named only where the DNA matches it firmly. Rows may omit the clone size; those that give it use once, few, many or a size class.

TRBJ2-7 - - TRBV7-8 CASSFGTHGIHEQYF TGTGCCAGCAGCTTCGGGACTCACGGGATCCACGAGCAGTACTTC
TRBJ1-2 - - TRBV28 CASSPGQNDYGYTF TGTGCCAGCAGTCCCGGACAGAACGACTATGGCTACACCTTC
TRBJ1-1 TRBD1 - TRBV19 CASSIFLMTGQSTEAFF TGTGCCAGTAGTATATTTTTGATGACGGGACAGAGCACTGAAGCTTTCTTT
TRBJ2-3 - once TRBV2 CASSEELGAGDTQYF TGTGCCAGCAGTGAGGAGTTGGGGGCCGGAGATACGCAGTATTTT
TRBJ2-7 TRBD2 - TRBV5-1 CASSSTGTSVYEQYF TGCGCCAGCAGCTCTACCGGGACTAGCGTCTACGAGCAGTACTTC
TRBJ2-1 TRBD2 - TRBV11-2 CASSLLAGGSSYNEQFF TGTGCCAGCAGCCTCCTGGCGGGCGGGAGCTCTTACAATGAGCAGTTCTTC
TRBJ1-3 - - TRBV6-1 CASTRLQSSGNTIYF TGTGCCAGCACCCGATTACAATCCTCTGGAAACACCATATATTTT
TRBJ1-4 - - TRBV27 CASTSNGGNEKLFF TGTGCCAGCACATCCAACGGGGGTAATGAAAAACTGTTTTTT
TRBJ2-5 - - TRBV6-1 CASSRAGLETQYF TGTGCCAGCAGTCGGGCAGGGCTGGAGACCCAGTACTTC
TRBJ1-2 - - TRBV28 CASGQYGYTF TGTGCCAGCGGACAGTATGGCTACACCTTC
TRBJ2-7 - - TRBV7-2 CASSLDWNSHEQYF TGTGCCAGCAGCTTAGACTGGAACAGCCACGAGCAGTACTTC
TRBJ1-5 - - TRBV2 CASSDPDRRRYSNQPQHF TGTGCCAGCAGTGATCCCGACAGGCGACGGTATAGCAATCAGCCCCAGCATTTT
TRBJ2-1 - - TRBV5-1 CASSLTSYNEQFF TGCGCCAGCAGCCTGACTAGCTACAATGAGCAGTTCTTC
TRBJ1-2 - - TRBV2 CASSEEGVSNYGYTF TGTGCCAGCAGTGAGGAGGGAGTATCTAACTATGGCTACACCTTC
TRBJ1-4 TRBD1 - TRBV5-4 CASSIATGENEKLFF TGTGCCAGCAGCATCGCGACAGGGGAGAATGAAAAACTGTTTTTT
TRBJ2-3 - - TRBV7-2 CASSLAGGFSSDTQYF TGTGCCAGCAGCTTAGCGGGGGGTTTTTCATCAGATACGCAGTATTTT
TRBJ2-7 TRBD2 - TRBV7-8 CASSLASGASYEQYF TGTGCCAGCAGCTTGGCCAGCGGGGCCTCCTACGAGCAGTACTTC